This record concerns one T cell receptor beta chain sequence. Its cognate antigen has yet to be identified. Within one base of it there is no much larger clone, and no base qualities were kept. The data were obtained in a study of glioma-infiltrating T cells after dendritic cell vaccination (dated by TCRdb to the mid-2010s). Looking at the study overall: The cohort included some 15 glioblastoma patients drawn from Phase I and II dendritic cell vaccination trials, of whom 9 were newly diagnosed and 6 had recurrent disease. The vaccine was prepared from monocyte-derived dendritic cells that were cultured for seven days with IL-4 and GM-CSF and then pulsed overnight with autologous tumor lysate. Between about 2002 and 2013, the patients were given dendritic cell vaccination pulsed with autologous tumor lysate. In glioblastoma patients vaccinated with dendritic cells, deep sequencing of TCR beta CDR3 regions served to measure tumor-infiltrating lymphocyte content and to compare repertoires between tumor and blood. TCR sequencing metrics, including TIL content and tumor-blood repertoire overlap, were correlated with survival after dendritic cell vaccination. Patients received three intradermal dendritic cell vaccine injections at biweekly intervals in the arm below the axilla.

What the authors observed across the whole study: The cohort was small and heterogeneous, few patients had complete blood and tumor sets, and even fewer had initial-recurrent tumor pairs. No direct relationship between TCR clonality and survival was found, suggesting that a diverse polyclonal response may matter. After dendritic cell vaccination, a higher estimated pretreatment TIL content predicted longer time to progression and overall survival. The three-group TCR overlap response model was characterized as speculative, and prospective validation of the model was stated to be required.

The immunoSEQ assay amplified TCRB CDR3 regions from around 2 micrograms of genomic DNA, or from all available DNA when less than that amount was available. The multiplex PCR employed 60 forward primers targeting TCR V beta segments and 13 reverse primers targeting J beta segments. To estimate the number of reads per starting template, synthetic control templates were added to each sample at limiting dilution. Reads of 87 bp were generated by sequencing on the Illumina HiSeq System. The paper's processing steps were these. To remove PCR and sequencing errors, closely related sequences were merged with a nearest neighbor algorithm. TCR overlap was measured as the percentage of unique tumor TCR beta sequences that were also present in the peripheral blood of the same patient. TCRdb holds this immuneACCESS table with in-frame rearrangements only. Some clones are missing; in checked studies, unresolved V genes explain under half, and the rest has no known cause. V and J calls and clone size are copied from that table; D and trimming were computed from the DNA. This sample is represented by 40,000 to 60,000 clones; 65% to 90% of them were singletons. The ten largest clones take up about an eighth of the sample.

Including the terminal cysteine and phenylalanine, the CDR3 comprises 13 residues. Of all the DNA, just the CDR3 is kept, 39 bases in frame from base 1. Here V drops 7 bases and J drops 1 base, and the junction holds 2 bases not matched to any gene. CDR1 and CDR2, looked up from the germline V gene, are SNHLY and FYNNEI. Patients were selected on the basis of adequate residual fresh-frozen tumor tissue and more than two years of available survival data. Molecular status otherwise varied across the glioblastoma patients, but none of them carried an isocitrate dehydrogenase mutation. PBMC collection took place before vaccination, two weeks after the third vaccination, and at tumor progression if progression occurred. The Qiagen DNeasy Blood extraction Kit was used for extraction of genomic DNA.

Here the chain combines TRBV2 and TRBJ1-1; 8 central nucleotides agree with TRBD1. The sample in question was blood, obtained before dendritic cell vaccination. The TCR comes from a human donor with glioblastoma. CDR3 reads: CASTGQGNTEAFF. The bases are TGTGCCAGCACCGGACAGGGGAACACTGAAGCTTTCTTT.